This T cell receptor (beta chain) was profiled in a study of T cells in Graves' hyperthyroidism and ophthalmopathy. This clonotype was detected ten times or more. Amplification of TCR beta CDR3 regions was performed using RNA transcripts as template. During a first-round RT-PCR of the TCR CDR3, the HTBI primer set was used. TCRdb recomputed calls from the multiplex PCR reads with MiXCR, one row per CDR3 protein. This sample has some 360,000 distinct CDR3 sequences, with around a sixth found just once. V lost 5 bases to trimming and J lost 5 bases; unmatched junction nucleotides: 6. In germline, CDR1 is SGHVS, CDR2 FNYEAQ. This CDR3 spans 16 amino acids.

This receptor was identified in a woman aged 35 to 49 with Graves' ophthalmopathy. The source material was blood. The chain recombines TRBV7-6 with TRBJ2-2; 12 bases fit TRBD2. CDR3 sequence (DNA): TGTGCCAGCAGCCTTCTGACTAGCGGGAGTACCGGGGAGCTGTTTTTT. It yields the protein CASSLLTSGSTGELFF.